This TCR beta chain appears in the sequencing data of a study of vaccination and CD4 T cells after COVID-19 (dated by TCRdb to the early 2020s). Describing the broader study: Convalescent patients had a positive SARS-CoV-2 result on nasal swab PCR, and of these patients, 8 or 9 had mild disease and one had severe disease. The spike-specific CD4+ TCR repertoire was compared before and after mRNA vaccination in approximately 9 COVID-19 convalescent patients and several infection-naive healthy vaccine recipients. As controls, cultures received a CEFX viral epitope pool (the positive control), an HIV-1 Nef peptide pool (the negative control), or no peptide at all. Post-vaccine blood samples were collected a median of about 66 days after the second vaccine dose, ranging from roughly 14 to 241 days. The convalescent cohort included six males and four females, with two Hispanic individuals, seven Caucasians, two Asians and one multiracial person. Post-COVID blood samples were collected from convalescent patients a median of around 100 days after diagnosis, with a range of about 30 to 161 days. Participants received two doses of either the Pfizer-BioNTech BNT162b2 vaccine (n=8) or the Moderna mRNA-1273 vaccine (n=2). The cultures were stimulated with overlapping spike peptide pools from SARS-CoV-2 and from the common cold coronaviruses HCoV-NL63, HCoV-OC43 and HCoV-229E.

On the study overall, not on this receptor specifically: Nearly all vaccine-specific clones in convalescent patients (304 of 307) were mono-reactive for SARS-CoV-2 spike rather than cross-reactive with common cold coronaviruses. Relatively few convalescent patients were included in the study, and early timepoints after natural infection were not analyzed. The median count of SARS-CoV-2-reactive clonotypes went up from 20 to 25 after infection to 30 to 40 after vaccination, although the change was not significant. Among the post-vaccine SARS-CoV-2-reactive clones in convalescent patients, a median about 89% showed up only after vaccination, which suggests vaccine-specific priming.

CDR1 and CDR2 are drawn from the germline V gene (reference sequence): GTSNPN, SVGIG. The CDR3 covers 14 residues, taking in both the cysteine and the phenylalanine. The kept DNA is CDR3 alone, 42 bases in frame from the first base. V and J are truncated by 8 bases and 3 bases respectively, leaving an intervening sequence of 14 bases. Explained via the paper, the treatment or condition label denotes: approximately 11-day PBMC culture with coronavirus spike peptide pools or control peptides (ViraFEST assay). The ViraFEST assay, used in the study, expanded antigen-specific T cells with peptide pools and then identified the expanded clonotypes through TCR sequencing. The positive SARS-CoV-2 PCR tests of the convalescent patients were dated from March to December 2020, before the Alpha, Beta and Delta variants emerged in the United States. Each well held about 2 million PBMCs cultured in IMDM containing approximately 5% human AB serum and roughly 9.7 IU/ml IL-2, with approximately 9.2 ug/ml peptide pools added. Half of the culture medium was replaced with fresh IL-2-containing medium on days 3 and 7. After around 11 days of culture, CD4+ T cells were isolated by negative selection using the EasySep CD4+ T cell isolation kit. Ficoll-Paque Plus gradient centrifugation was used to isolate PBMCs from whole blood, and the isolated PBMCs were then either used fresh or cryopreserved at -140C. In general, triplicate wells were set up for every culture condition.

To prepare the library, PCR was applied. At the Johns Hopkins FTIC core, DNA from the cultured CD4+ T cells underwent TCR sequencing with the Oncomine TCR Beta short-read assay. Genomic DNA was extracted from the cultured CD4+ T cells with the QIAamp micro DNA kit. Oncomine TCR Beta libraries made from cultured CD4+ T cells were pooled using unique dual indexes and sequenced on an Illumina iSeq 100. As for the original processing: Non-productive sequences were removed, and CDR3s that did not start with C, did not end with F or W, or were shorter than 7 amino acids were discarded. Antigen-specific clonotypes were identified with the MANAFEST web application by comparing peptide-stimulated wells with reference and other culture wells. To be called positive, a clone needed an FDR below 0.05, an odds ratio above 5, and a productive frequency above 0.1% in at least two of three replicate wells. A clonotype counted as cross-reactive if it showed significant expansion both in the SARS-CoV-2 spike wells and in at least one common cold coronavirus spike condition. Using R version 3.6.1, CDR3 homology was evaluated through Levenshtein distances (stringdist) along with unrooted phylogenetic trees (ape). TCRdb trimmed public reads at Q25 via fastp, called clones via MiXCR and kept in-frame beta chains. One record per CDR3 amino acid sequence lists the most common genes and DNA. TCRdb assigned the V and J calls; the authors' analysis was not used. Here the sample has roughly 15,000 distinct CDR3 sequences; about 25% occur a single time. Around 8% of the sample is taken by the ten largest.

Only a few counts were recorded for this clonotype. Its binding antigen is unknown. Base qualities were left out, and no much larger clone turns up one base away. In this chain, TRBV30 is recombined with TRBJ1-6; no D segment can be confidently identified. This clonotype was sampled from a human donor who had recovered from COVID-19. The sample was CD4+ T cells from blood, cultured in vitro. In nucleotides, the sequence is TGTGCCCGCAATGGGGAGGACTATAATTCACCCCTCCACTTT. Protein translation: CARNGEDYNSPLHF.